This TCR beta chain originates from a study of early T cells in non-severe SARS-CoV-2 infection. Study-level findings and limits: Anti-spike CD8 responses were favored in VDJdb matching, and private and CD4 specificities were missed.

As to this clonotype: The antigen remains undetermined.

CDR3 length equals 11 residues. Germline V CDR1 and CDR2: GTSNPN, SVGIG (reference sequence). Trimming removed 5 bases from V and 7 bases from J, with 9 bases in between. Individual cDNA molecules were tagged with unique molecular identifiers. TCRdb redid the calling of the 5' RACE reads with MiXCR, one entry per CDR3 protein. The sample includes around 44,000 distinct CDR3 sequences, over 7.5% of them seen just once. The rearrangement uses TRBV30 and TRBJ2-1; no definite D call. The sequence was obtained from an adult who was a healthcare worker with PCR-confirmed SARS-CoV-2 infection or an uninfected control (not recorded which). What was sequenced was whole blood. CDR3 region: CAWADLNEQFF. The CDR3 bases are TGTGCCTGGGCCGACCTTAATGAGCAGTTCTTC.